Following are 4 T cell receptor beta chains from one sample sequenced in a study of control samples from healthy donors and cancer patients. The data were produced by immunoSEQ multiplex PCR, yet TCRdb's version contains in-frame clones alone and is incomplete. Of around 42,000 clones detected, 75% to 90% appear once; the ten largest clones hold 47%. Material for sequencing was blood. All receptors come from a man aged 60-69 years in good health.

The chain couples TRBV5-1 to TRBJ2-5, with TRBD1 matching over 12 bases. The germline CDR1 and CDR2 sequences are SGHRS and YFSETQ. Trimming took 3 bases from V and 5 from J; bases not matched to a gene: 5. CDR3 length: 15 amino acids. The CDR3 reads CASSSGQGAAETQYF. The CDR3, as DNA: TGCGCCAGCAGCTCGGGACAGGGGGCAGCCGAGACCCAGTACTTC. Variable domain in full (rest from reference TRBV5-1 and TRBJ2-5): KAGVTQTPRYLIKTRGQQVTLSCSPISGHRSVSWYQQTPGQGLQFLFEYFSETQRNKGNFPGRFSGRQFSNSRSEMNVSTLELGDSALYLCASSSGQGAAETQYFGPGTRLLVL.

The chain combines TRBV11-2 with TRBJ2-1, with D tentatively TRBD2 (6 bases). The germline V and J ends were trimmed by 6 bases and 9 bases, with 21 bases remaining between them. The length of the CDR3 is 15 residues. The germline CDR1 and CDR2 sequences are SGHAT and FQNNGV. CDR3 coding DNA: TGTGCCAGCAGTCCCTTGGCGGGGTTGGGCACTGAGCAGTTCTTC. It yields the protein CASSPLAGLGTEQFF.

The chain has TRBV29-1 and TRBJ1-2; possibly TRBD1 for D (6 bases). Trimming pared 6 bases from V and 4 bases from J, leaving 18 bases between. The CDR3 contains 14 residues. Looked up from germline, CDR1 is SQVTM and CDR2 is ANQGSEA. Written as DNA, the CDR3 is TGCAGCGTCCTCGTTCCCAGGGGAGGCTATGGCTACACCTTC. It yields the protein CSVLVPRGGYGYTF.

The chain combines TRBV6-5 with TRBJ1-2; a possible D gene is TRBD1 (5 bases). The CDR3 extends over 14 amino acids. V lost 4 bases and J lost 3, with 12 bases in between. From germline, CDR1 is MNHEY and CDR2 SVGAGI. Here the CDR3 DNA reads TGTGCCAGCAGTTTTACCGGGGCTTACTATGGCTACACCTTC. Residues: CASSFTGAYYGYTF.